This TCR beta chain was identified in a study of blood T cells in healthy people across ages. General study results and limits: The recorded TCR beta diversity per million T cells decreased in a roughly linear manner with age.

This clonotype was recorded many times. Its specificity is not known. The use of a sample-barcoded 5' primer and a J-beta primer mix characterized a second PCR of roughly 7 to 11 cycles. Each cDNA molecule, via a template-switch adaptor with 12 random nucleotides, was tagged. There were at least 3 million CDR3-containing paired-end reads obtained from each sample. One entry per CDR3 protein, called by TCRdb with MiXCR from the 5' RACE reads. The sample carries 1.5 million to 2 million distinct CDR3 sequences, 28% recorded once. Germline V gene lookup returns CDR1 DFQATT and CDR2 SNEGSKA (reference sequence). V lost 1 base and J lost 3, with 13 bases in between. The CDR3 is 14 amino acids. In terms of origin and age, donors were healthy Caucasian individuals from Russia aged about 6 to 90.

This chain connects TRBV20-1 to TRBJ2-7; D gene unclear. Source material: blood. This TCR derives from a woman aged 30 to 39 in good health. The CDR3 is CSARAPIQYYEQYF. The CDR3, as DNA: TGCAGTGCTAGAGCGCCCATCCAGTACTACGAGCAGTACTTC.